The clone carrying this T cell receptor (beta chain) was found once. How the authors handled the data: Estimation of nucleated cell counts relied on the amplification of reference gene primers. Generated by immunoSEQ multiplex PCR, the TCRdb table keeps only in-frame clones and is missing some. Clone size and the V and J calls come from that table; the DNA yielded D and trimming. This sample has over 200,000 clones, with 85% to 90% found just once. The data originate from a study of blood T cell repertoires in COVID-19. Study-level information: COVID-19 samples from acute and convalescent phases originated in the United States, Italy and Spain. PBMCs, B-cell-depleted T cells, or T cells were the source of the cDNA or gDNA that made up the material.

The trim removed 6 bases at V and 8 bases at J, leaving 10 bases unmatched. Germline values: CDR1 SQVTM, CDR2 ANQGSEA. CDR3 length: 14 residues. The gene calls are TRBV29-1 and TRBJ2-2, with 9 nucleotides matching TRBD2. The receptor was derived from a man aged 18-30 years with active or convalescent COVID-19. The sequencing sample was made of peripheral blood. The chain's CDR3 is CSVGLAGMRGELFF. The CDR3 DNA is TGCAGCGTCGGGCTAGCGGGAATGAGGGGGGAGCTGTTTTTT.